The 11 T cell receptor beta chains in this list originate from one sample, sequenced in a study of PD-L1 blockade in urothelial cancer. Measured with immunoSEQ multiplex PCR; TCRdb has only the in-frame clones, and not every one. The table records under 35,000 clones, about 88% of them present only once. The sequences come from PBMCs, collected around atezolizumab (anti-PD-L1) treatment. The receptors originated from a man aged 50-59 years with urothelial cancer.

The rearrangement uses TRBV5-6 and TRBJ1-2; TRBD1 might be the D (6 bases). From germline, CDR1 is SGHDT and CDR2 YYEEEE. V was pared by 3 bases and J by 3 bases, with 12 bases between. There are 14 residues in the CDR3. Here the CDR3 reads CASSSTTGHYGYTF. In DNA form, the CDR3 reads TGTGCCAGCAGCTCGACGACAGGCCACTATGGCTACACCTTC.

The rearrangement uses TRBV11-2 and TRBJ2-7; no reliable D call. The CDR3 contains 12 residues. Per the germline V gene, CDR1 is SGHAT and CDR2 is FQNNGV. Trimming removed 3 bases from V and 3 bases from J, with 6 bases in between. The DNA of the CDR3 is TGTGCCAGCAGCTTGTTCAGCTACGAGCAGTACTTC. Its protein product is CASSLFSYEQYF.

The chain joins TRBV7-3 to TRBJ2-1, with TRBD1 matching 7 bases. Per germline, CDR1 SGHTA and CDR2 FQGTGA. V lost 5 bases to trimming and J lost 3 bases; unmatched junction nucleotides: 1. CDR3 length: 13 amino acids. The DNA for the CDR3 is TGTGCCAGCAGCAGGACAGGCTACAATGAGCAGTTCTTC. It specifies CASSRTGYNEQFF.

As DNA, the CDR3 is TGTGCCTGGAGTCCAGATATGAACACTGAAGCTTTCTTT. Its protein product is CAWSPDMNTEAFF. This chain connects TRBV30 to TRBJ1-1; D call uncertain. Trimming removed 2 bases at V and 0 bases at J, with 7 bases between. Germline V gene sequence: CDR1 GTSNPN, CDR2 SVGIG (reference sequence). The CDR3 totals 13 residues.

The CDR3 reads CASSRGTPATTQYF. The CDR3 nucleotides are TGTGCCAGCAGTCGGGGGACTCCAGCTACCACGCAGTATTTT. This chain links TRBV27 with TRBJ2-3; the D gene is possibly TRBD2 (6 bases). The CDR3 spans 14 residues. Trimming took off 5 bases at V and 9 bases at J, with 18 bases between the two ends. Looked up from germline, CDR1 is MNHEY and CDR2 is SMNVEV (reference sequence).

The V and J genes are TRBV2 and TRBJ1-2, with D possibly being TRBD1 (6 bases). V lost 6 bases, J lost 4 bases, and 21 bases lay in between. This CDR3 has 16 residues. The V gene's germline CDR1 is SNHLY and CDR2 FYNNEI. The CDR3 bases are TGTGCCAGCAGGGGTAATGGACAGAAATTCACCTATGGCTACACCTTC. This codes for CASRGNGQKFTYGYTF.

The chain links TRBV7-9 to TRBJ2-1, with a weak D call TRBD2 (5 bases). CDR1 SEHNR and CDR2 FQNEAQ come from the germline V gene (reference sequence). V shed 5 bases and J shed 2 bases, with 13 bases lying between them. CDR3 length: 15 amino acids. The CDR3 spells CASSLSSGTYNEQFF. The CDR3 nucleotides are TGTGCCAGCAGCCTATCGTCCGGGACCTACAATGAGCAGTTCTTC.

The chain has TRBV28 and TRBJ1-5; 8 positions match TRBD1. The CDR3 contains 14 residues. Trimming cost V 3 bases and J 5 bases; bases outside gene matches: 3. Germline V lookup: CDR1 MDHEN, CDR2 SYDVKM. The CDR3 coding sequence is TGTGCCAGCAGTTTGCCCAGGGGGCATCAGCCCCAGCATTTT. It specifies CASSLPRGHQPQHF. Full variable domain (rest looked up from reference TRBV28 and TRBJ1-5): DVKVTQSSRYLVKRTGEKVFLECVQDMDHENMFWYRQDPGLGLRLIYFSYDVKMKEKGDIPEGYSVSREKKERFSLILESASTNQTSMYLCASSLPRGHQPQHFGDGTRLSIL.

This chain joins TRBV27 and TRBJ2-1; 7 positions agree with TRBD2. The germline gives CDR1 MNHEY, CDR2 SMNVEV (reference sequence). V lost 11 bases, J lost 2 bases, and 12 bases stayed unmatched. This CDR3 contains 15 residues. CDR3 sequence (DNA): TGTGCCTCACATTGGGTAGCGGGCACCTACAATGAGCAGTTCTTC. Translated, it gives CASHWVAGTYNEQFF.

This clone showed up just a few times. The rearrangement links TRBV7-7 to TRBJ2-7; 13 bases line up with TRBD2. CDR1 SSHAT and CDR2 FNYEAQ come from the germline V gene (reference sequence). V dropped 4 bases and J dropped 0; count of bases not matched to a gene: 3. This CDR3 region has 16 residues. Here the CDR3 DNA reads TGTGCCAGCAGCTCCGGACTAGCGGGAGCCTCCTACGAGCAGTACTTC. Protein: CASSSGLAGASYEQYF.

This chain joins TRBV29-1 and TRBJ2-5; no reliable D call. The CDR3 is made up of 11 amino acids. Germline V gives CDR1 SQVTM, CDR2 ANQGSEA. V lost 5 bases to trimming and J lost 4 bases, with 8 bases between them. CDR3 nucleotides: TGCAGCGTTTTTATAGTAGAGACCCAGTACTTC. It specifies CSVFIVETQYF.